This is a list of T cell receptor beta chains from one sample in a study of identical twins. TCRdb processed the 5' RACE reads anew with MiXCR; each CDR3 protein has one entry. This sample has more than 1.5 million distinct CDR3 sequences; around a third occur once, and the top ten carry around 0.25%. Material: cord blood. Receptor source: a newborn girl in good health. Both conserved end residues are part of each CDR3. D genes are given only for firm matches. The size of a clone is reported for some rows only, either as once, few or many, or as a class for expanded clones.

cdr3_aa cdr3_nt v_call d_call clone_size j_call
CASISWGAGTDTQYF TGTGCCAGCATCTCCTGGGGGGCGGGCACAGATACGCAGTATTTT TRBV12-3/TRBV12-4 . . TRBJ2-3
CASSSGLGSSDTQYF TGTGCCAGCAGCTCGGGCCTGGGGTCCTCAGATACGCAGTATTTT TRBV11-2 . . TRBJ2-3
CASSRDALAGGQETQYF TGTGCCAGCAGCCGCGACGCGTTAGCGGGGGGCCAAGAGACCCAGTACTTC TRBV4-2 TRBD2 . TRBJ2-5
CASSLYPGQGDYEQYF TGTGCCAGCAGTTTATATCCCGGGCAGGGCGACTACGAGCAGTACTTC TRBV28 . . TRBJ2-7
CASSVGVAGSYEQYF TGTGCCAGCAGCGTAGGTGTAGCGGGCTCCTACGAGCAGTACTTC TRBV9 TRBD2 . TRBJ2-7
CSARDRTITDTQYF TGCAGTGCTAGAGATCGGACCATCACAGATACGCAGTATTTT TRBV20-1 . . TRBJ2-3
CASSRGTSKDTQYF TGTGCCAGCAGCCGCGGGACTAGCAAAGATACGCAGTATTTT TRBV5-4 TRBD2 few TRBJ2-3
CGARNPSLSYEQYF TGCGGTGCTCGCAACCCTAGCTTGTCCTACGAGCAGTACTTC TRBV20-1 . . TRBJ2-7
CSAPRTTSTDTQYF TGCAGTGCTCCTCGGACAACTAGCACAGATACGCAGTATTTT TRBV20-1 . . TRBJ2-3
CATTVTDTQYF TGTGCCACTACAGTCACAGATACGCAGTATTTT TRBV13 . few TRBJ2-3
CSARPRPRSYNEQFF TGCAGTGCTAGGCCCCGACCACGCTCCTACAATGAGCAGTTCTTC TRBV20-1 . few TRBJ2-1
CASSNLITSGARREQFF TGTGCCAGCAGCAACCTAATAACTAGCGGGGCCCGGAGAGAGCAGTTCTTC TRBV11-1 TRBD2 . TRBJ2-1
CASSTGALGYGYTF TGTGCCAGCAGCACAGGGGCGCTGGGCTATGGCTACACCTTC TRBV28 TRBD1 . TRBJ1-2
CASRWSRGSYNSPLHF TGTGCCAGCAGATGGAGCAGGGGGTCCTATAATTCACCCCTCCACTTT TRBV7-2 TRBD1 few TRBJ1-6